The present entry profiles one T cell receptor (beta chain) with its context. The data belong to a study of blood T cell repertoires in COVID-19. On the study more broadly: The United States, Italy and Spain supplied acute and convalescent COVID-19 samples. The cDNA or gDNA used as material had been derived from T cells, B-cell-depleted T cells, or PBMCs.

Germline lookup yields CDR1 MNHEY and CDR2 SVGEGT. V shed 5 bases, J shed 5 bases, and the junction held 7 bases outside the gene matches. CDR3 length: 14 amino acids. In the original workflow: Estimation of nucleated cell counts was performed using reference gene primer amplification. Profiled with immunoSEQ multiplex PCR; TCRdb holds only in-frame clones, not every one. The V and J calls and the clone size are those of that table, but D and trimming were determined from the DNA. Among about 45,000 clones, more than 90% were seen once, and the ten largest hold around a fifth. Input material: peripheral blood. The source of this sequence is a man between 65 and 85 years old with active COVID-19. This chain links TRBV6-2 or TRBV6-3 with TRBJ2-7; 9 nucleotides line up with TRBD1. The CDR3 is CASSLSGTGNEQYF. In DNA form, the CDR3 reads TGTGCCAGCAGTCTCTCCGGGACAGGGAACGAGCAGTACTTC.